The 26 T cell receptor beta chains listed next were all sequenced from one sample in a study of T-cell memory formation after mild COVID-19 (dated by TCRdb to about 2021). The method was 5' RACE. Sequencing took place on an Illumina NovaSeq 6000. TCRdb ran its own pipeline on the public reads, namely fastp trimming at Q25 and MiXCR clone calling, and kept in-frame beta chains. Identical CDR3 proteins give one entry, which carries the most common genes and DNA. The sample table contains some 260,000 distinct CDR3 sequences; only one count was recorded for about a sixth of them. Around 3.7% of the sample goes to the ten largest clones. Sample: PBMCs or a T cell subset sorted from them (not recorded which). The receptors shown here come from a man in his late teens or twenties who had mild COVID-19 (a few samples of this study predate the infection). The sample titles of this study are shuffled in the database, so cell type and time point are left out; the donor was told from shared clones.

V usage is TRBV7-9 and J usage is TRBJ1-5; D is possibly TRBD1 (6 bases). From germline, CDR1 is SEHNR and CDR2 FQNEAQ (reference sequence). The CDR3 consists of 15 residues. V shed 5 bases and J shed 3 bases, with 14 bases lying between them. The CDR3 is CASSRGGALNQPQHF. The DNA of the CDR3 is TGTGCCAGCAGCCGGGGGGGCGCCCTCAATCAGCCCCAGCATTTT.

The chain joins TRBV11-2 to TRBJ2-5; no clear D. Germline-derived CDR1 and CDR2 are SGHAT and FQNNGV. V shed 5 bases and J shed 8 bases, with 15 bases lying between them. CDR3 length: 13 amino acids. CDR3 sequence reads: CASSLNPRRTQYF. The CDR3 DNA reads as TGTGCCAGCAGCCTAAACCCCCGAAGAACCCAGTACTTC.

There are a few counts of this clonotype. The chain joins TRBV20-1 to TRBJ1-5; TRBD1 might be the D (5 bases). This CDR3 has 15 residues. V lost 4 bases and J 4 bases, leaving 17 bases between the germline ends. Germline V gene sequence: CDR1 DFQATT, CDR2 SNEGSKA (reference sequence). Here the CDR3 reads CSATGLFSENQPQHF. CDR3 in DNA: TGCAGTGCTACAGGGTTGTTTTCAGAAAATCAGCCCCAGCATTTT.

This clonotype was counted a few times. The rearrangement uses TRBV6-5 and TRBJ1-5, with 7 bases matching TRBD1. From germline, CDR1 is MNHEY and CDR2 SVGAGI. Losses at the gene ends were 5 bases for V and 1 base for J; bases not matched to a gene: 5. This CDR3 spans 15 amino acids. CDR3 DNA sequence: TGTGCCAGCAGTCGACAGGGATGGAGCAATCAGCCCCAGCATTTT. This sequence encodes CASSRQGWSNQPQHF.

V gene TRBV10-1 combines with J gene TRBJ2-1; D call uncertain. The CDR3 runs 13 residues. The germline gives CDR1 WNHNN, CDR2 SYGVQD (reference sequence). Between the trimmed V and J ends, which lost 0 bases and 6 bases, there was a span of 6 bases. Here the CDR3 DNA reads TGCGCCAGCAGTGAGTCTGGGCGCAATGAGCAGTTCTTC. As protein: CASSESGRNEQFF.

The J gene is TRBJ1-5, the V gene TRBV3-1, with no clear D. This CDR3 is built from 12 residues. CDR1 and CDR2 (germline): LGHDT, YNNKEL (reference sequence). Trimming cost V 6 bases and J 11 bases, with 14 bases left between them. The DNA for the CDR3 is TGTGCCAGCAGTTTGGGAGCCGCCGCCCAGCATTTT. It specifies CASSLGAAAQHF. Full variable domain (rest looked up from reference TRBV3-1 and TRBJ1-5): DTAVSQTPKYLVTQMGNDKSIKCEQNLGHDTMYWYKQDSKKFLKIMFSYNNKELIINETVPNRFSPKSPDKAHLNLHINSLELGDSAVYFCASSLGAAAQHFGDGTRLSIL.

This clonotype was observed many times. At one of its ends the junction is not consistent with the germline gene, which may arise from a read error. The chain couples TRBV12-3 or TRBV12-4 to TRBJ1-5; D unresolved. The CDR3 covers 14 residues. The CDR3 sequence is CASSLAGSNQPQHF. In DNA form, the CDR3 reads TGTGCCAGCAGCTTAGCGGGAAGCAATCAGCCCCAGCATTTT.

In its sample, this clonotype was seen a few times. CDR3 sequence reads: CASSLEQGETQYF. The DNA for the CDR3 is TGTGCCAGCAGCTTGGAACAGGGGGAGACCCAGTACTTC. This sequence joins TRBV5-6 and TRBJ2-5; TRBD1 matches 7 bases. This CDR3 is 13 amino acids long. Germline CDR1 and CDR2: SGHDT and YYEEEE. Trimming cost V 0 bases and J 5 bases; bases outside gene matches: 1.

This clonotype was counted a few times. The gene calls are TRBV7-6 and TRBJ2-1; D gene uncertain. The CDR3 extends over 14 amino acids. Germline V lookup: CDR1 SGHVS, CDR2 FNYEAQ. V lost 1 base, J lost 3 bases, and 7 bases lay in between. CDR3 DNA sequence: TGTGCCAGCAGCTTAGGCAAGCACTACAATGAGCAGTTCTTC. Its protein product is CASSLGKHYNEQFF.

This clonotype was observed a single time. A clone one base away is much larger, so this may be a read error. The rearrangement joins TRBV5-1 to TRBJ2-1, with D perhaps matching TRBD1 or TRBD2 (6 bases each). The germline gives CDR1 SGHRS, CDR2 YFSETQ. This CDR3 region has 12 residues. The CDR3 nucleotides are TGCGCCTGCAGGAGGGGGGCCGGGGAGCAGTTCTTC. It specifies CACRRGAGEQFF. Using reference TRBV5-1 and TRBJ2-1 for the parts outside the CDR3, the full variable domain is KAGVTQTPRYLIKTRGQQVTLSCSPISGHRSVSWYQQTPGQGLQFLFEYFSETQRNKGNFPGRFSGRQFSNSRSEMNVSTLELGDSALYLCACRRGAGEQFFGPGTRLTVL.

The gene calls are TRBV29-1 and TRBJ2-1; 12 nucleotides match TRBD2. The CDR3 contains 15 residues. Germline CDR1 is SQVTM and CDR2 is ANQGSEA. Losses at the gene ends were 7 bases for V and 6 bases for J; bases not matched to a gene: 10. This chain's CDR3 is CSAEPSGGAFNEQFF. DNA for the CDR3: TGCAGCGCGGAACCTAGCGGGGGGGCTTTCAATGAGCAGTTCTTC.

The sample holds a few counts of this clonotype. For the CDR3, the DNA is TGTGCCAGCAGCTCCAACGTCCAAGAGACCCAGTACTTC. It translates to CASSSNVQETQYF. The chain joins TRBV7-7 to TRBJ2-5; D remains ambiguous. Trimming cost V 4 bases and J 1 base, with 7 bases left between them. The CDR3 runs to 13 residues. Germline values: CDR1 SSHAT, CDR2 FNYEAQ (reference sequence).

This clonotype was detected many times. The rearrangement joins TRBV4-1 to TRBJ2-1, with D perhaps assigned TRBD1 or TRBD2 (5 bases each). The V end lost 1 base, the J end lost 9 bases, and 19 bases lay between the germline ends. The CDR3 extends over 16 amino acids. Germline V gene sequence: CDR1 MGHRA, CDR2 YSYEKL. CDR3 DNA sequence: TGCGCCAGCAGCCAAGGTAGGGCAGGGAGTGTAGTTGAGCAGTTCTTC. It yields the protein CASSQGRAGSVVEQFF.

This clonotype was detected many times. The chain uses TRBV7-2 and TRBJ1-2, with 7 bases identical to TRBD1. The ends lost 2 bases at V and 4 bases at J; junction bases unmatched: 4. Germline CDR1 and CDR2: SGHTA and FQGNSA. The CDR3 consists of 14 residues. This chain's CDR3 is CASSLTRDSYGYTF. The CDR3 DNA follows: TGTGCCAGCAGCTTAACCCGGGACAGCTATGGCTACACCTTC.

The J gene is TRBJ2-5, the V gene TRBV5-6; maybe TRBD1 (6 bases). Trimming removed 4 bases at V and 2 bases at J, with 12 bases between. This CDR3 spans 14 amino acids. Germline CDR1 reads SGHDT; CDR2 reads YYEEEE. The CDR3 loop is CASSRTAVQETQYF. CDR3 coding DNA: TGTGCCAGCAGCCGGACAGCGGTACAAGAGACCCAGTACTTC.

V and J are TRBV6-6 and TRBJ1-4, with D hard to call. Trimming took off 6 bases at V and 4 bases at J, with 12 bases between the two ends. The V gene's germline CDR1 is MNHNY and CDR2 SVGAGI (reference sequence). The CDR3 sequence is 14 residues long. The CDR3 sequence is CASRWRPDNEKLFF. CDR3 coding DNA: TGTGCCAGCAGATGGAGGCCAGATAATGAAAAACTGTTTTTT.

This clonotype turned up a few times. The CDR3: CASSGRGRGTTGELFF. The CDR3 nucleotides read TGTGCCAGCAGTGGTCGGGGTAGGGGAACCACCGGGGAGCTGTTTTTT. This chain connects TRBV2 to TRBJ2-2; possibly TRBD1 or TRBD2 for D (5 bases each). This CDR3 has 16 residues. Germline values: CDR1 SNHLY, CDR2 FYNNEI. V dropped 4 bases and J dropped 4 bases, with 16 bases sitting between them.

This clonotype came up a few times. The genes are TRBV20-1 and TRBJ2-3, with 9 bases matching TRBD1. V was pared by 0 bases and J by 5 bases, with 15 bases of the junction left unmatched. CDR1 and CDR2 (germline): DFQATT, SNEGSKA (reference sequence). The CDR3 extends over 18 amino acids. The CDR3 sequence is CSARDRNPWTGVKDTQYF. CDR3 sequence (DNA): TGCAGTGCTAGAGATCGCAATCCATGGACAGGGGTGAAAGATACGCAGTATTTT.

V usage is TRBV20-1 and J usage is TRBJ1-2; D is ambiguous. Germline V gene data show CDR1 as DFQATT and CDR2 as SNEGSKA (reference sequence). CDR3 length: 13 amino acids. Between the trimmed V and J ends, which lost 6 bases and 5 bases, there was a span of 16 bases. The CDR3 region is CSAQSGPQYGYTF. CDR3 coding DNA: TGCAGTGCCCAGAGCGGCCCCCAGTATGGCTACACCTTC.

This clonotype has more than one count but fewer than ten. The chain uses TRBV9 and TRBJ1-3; unclear D gene. Germline V gene sequence: CDR1 SGDLS, CDR2 YYNGEE. The V and J ends lost 2 bases and 0 bases respectively, with 6 bases between them. CDR3 length: 14 amino acids. The CDR3 spells CASSVDFSGNTIYF. The CDR3 region has the DNA TGTGCCAGCAGCGTTGACTTCTCTGGAAACACCATATATTTT. Drawing the rest from reference TRBV9 and TRBJ1-3, the complete variable domain is DSGVTQTPKHLITATGQRVTLRCSPRSGDLSVYWYQQSLDQGLQFLIQYYNGEERAKGNILERFSAQQFPDLHSELNLSSLELGDSALYFCASSVDFSGNTIYFGEGSWLTVV.

This clonotype was found many times. V usage is TRBV5-1 and J usage is TRBJ2-1; D might be TRBD1 (7 bases). The CDR3 runs 13 residues. V was trimmed by 5 bases and J by 6 bases, leaving 12 bases between them. Germline CDR1 reads SGHRS; CDR2 reads YFSETQ. CDR3: CASRFQGGNEQFF. The CDR3 DNA follows: TGCGCCAGCAGATTCCAGGGGGGCAATGAGCAGTTCTTC.

The rearrangement links TRBV5-1 to TRBJ2-7, with no clear D. Per germline, CDR1 SGHRS and CDR2 YFSETQ. Between the trimmed V and J ends, which lost 0 bases and 6 bases, there was a span of 13 bases. CDR3 size: 14 residues. For the CDR3, the DNA is TGCGCCAGCAGCTTGGAAGTCCCCCTAGGCGAGCAGTACTTC. Translated: CASSLEVPLGEQYF.

As to this clonotype: A much larger clone differs by one base, so this may be a read error. The chain is built from TRBV7-9 and TRBJ2-7, with D perhaps matching TRBD1 (6 bases). The CDR3 has 11 amino acids. Germline V gene lookup returns CDR1 SEHNR and CDR2 FQNEAQ (reference sequence). The germline V and J ends were trimmed by 5 bases and 9 bases, with 11 bases remaining between them. The CDR3 reads CASSTGFGQYV. In DNA form, the CDR3 reads TGTGCCAGCAGCACAGGGTTCGGGCAGTACGTC.

This clonotype was recorded many times. The chain uses TRBV10-2 and TRBJ1-1; TRBD1 matches at 7 bases. The CDR3 loop spans 13 amino acids. The J segment lost 5 bases and the V segment lost 8 bases, leaving 8 bases of the junction unmatched. Per germline, CDR1 WSHSY and CDR2 SAAADI. CDR3 DNA sequence: TGCGCCAGCCAGTTCCAGGGGGGGACTGAAGCTTTCTTT. Protein: CASQFQGGTEAFF.

V is TRBV12-5 and J is TRBJ2-1; 11 nucleotides align to TRBD1. The V and J ends lost 6 bases and 6 bases, in that order; junction bases with no gene match: 7. Germline V gene lookup returns CDR1 LGHNT and CDR2 FRNRAP. The CDR3 contains 15 residues. The CDR3 sequence is CASGLRDRGTNEQFF. The CDR3 DNA follows: TGTGCTAGTGGCCTTCGGGACAGGGGGACCAATGAGCAGTTCTTC. Filled out from reference TRBV12-5 and TRBJ2-1, the complete variable domain reads DARVTQTPRHKVTEMGQEVTMRCQPILGHNTVFWYRQTMMQGLELLAYFRNRAPLDDSGMPKDRFSAEMPDATLATLKIQPSEPRDSAVYFCASGLRDRGTNEQFFGPGTRLTVL.

This chain uses TRBV5-1 with TRBJ2-3; D unclear. The V and J ends lost 0 bases and 5 bases respectively, with 13 bases between them. The CDR3 has 15 amino acids. CDR1 is SGHRS, CDR2 YFSETQ, per germline. The CDR3 sequence is CASSLERPGGDTQYF. DNA for the CDR3: TGCGCCAGCAGCTTGGAGCGTCCGGGTGGAGATACGCAGTATTTT.